Listed here are 9 T cell receptor beta chains from one sample, sequenced in a study of CD8 T cells in ankylosing spondylitis. TCRdb recomputed calls from the 5' RACE reads with MiXCR, one row per CDR3 protein. The table has over 100,000 distinct CDR3 sequences, over 10% seen once; the top ten hold 4.1%. The specimen was blood, either unsorted or a sorted T cell fraction (not recorded which). The source of these receptors is a female donor with ankylosing spondylitis or in good health (not recorded which).

This clonotype has ten or more counts. The rearrangement uses TRBV5-6 and TRBJ1-1, with TRBD1 as a possible D gene (5 bases). The CDR3 totals 12 residues. Trimming shortened V by 3 bases and J by 8 bases, and 11 bases separated the two germline ends. CDR1 and CDR2 (germline): SGHDT, YYEEEE. The CDR3: CASSYGADEAFF. The CDR3 DNA follows: TGTGCCAGCAGCTACGGGGCCGACGAAGCTTTCTTT.

Of note for this clonotype: This may be a read error: a much more frequent sequence differs by one nucleotide. This chain joins TRBV5-1 and TRBJ2-7, with 9 nucleotides matching TRBD1. The CDR3 spans 15 residues. In germline, CDR1 is SGHRS, CDR2 YFSETQ. CDR3 loop: CASSPGQGSSYEQCF. CDR3 coding DNA: TGCGCCAGCAGCCCCGGACAGGGGAGCTCCTACGAGCAGTGCTTC. The full variable domain, in which reference TRBV5-1 and TRBJ2-7 provide the parts outside the CDR3, is KAGVTQTPRYLIKTRGQQVTLSCSPISGHRSVSWYQQTPGQGLQFLFEYFSETQRNKGNFPGRFSGRQFSNSRSEMNVSTLELGDSALYLCASSPGQGSSYEQCFGPGTRLTVT.

This clonotype was observed many times. The chain recombines TRBV3-1 with TRBJ2-1; weak D call: TRBD2 (5 bases). Per the germline V gene, CDR1 is LGHDT and CDR2 is YNNKEL (reference sequence). Trimming cost V 1 base and J 10 bases, with 8 bases left between them. This CDR3 comprises 12 residues. CDR3 in DNA: TGTGCCAGCAGCCAAGGGCGCGGGGAGCAGTTCTTC. Protein: CASSQGRGEQFF.

Regarding this clonotype: The DNA is left out, because the CDR3 cannot be placed on it with certainty; the CDR3 is given as TCRdb lists it. V and J are TRBV7-2 and TRBJ2-3. Termini included, the CDR3 measures 17 amino acids. CDR1 is SGHTA and CDR2 is FQGNSA in the germline V gene. The CDR3 sequence: CASILVGYGASTDTPYF.

This clonotype was observed many times. The chain carries TRBV29-1 and TRBJ2-5; 12 nucleotides line up with TRBD1. The J segment lost 5 bases and the V segment lost 8 bases, leaving 6 bases of the junction unmatched. This CDR3 has 13 residues. In germline, CDR1 is SQVTM, CDR2 ANQGSEA. DNA for the CDR3: TGCAGCACCGGGACAGGGGGCTACGAGACCCAGTACTTC. Translated: CSTGTGGYETQYF.

This clonotype has at least ten counts. The chain links TRBV5-1 to TRBJ1-1; no clear D. This CDR3 is built from 14 residues. Trimming stripped 0 bases from V and 4 bases from J, with 10 bases between. From germline, CDR1 is SGHRS and CDR2 YFSETQ. CDR3 loop: CASSLGSAGTEAFF. DNA for the CDR3: TGCGCCAGCAGCTTGGGGTCAGCTGGCACTGAAGCTTTCTTT. The full variable domain, in which reference TRBV5-1 and TRBJ1-1 provide the parts outside the CDR3, is KAGVTQTPRYLIKTRGQQVTLSCSPISGHRSVSWYQQTPGQGLQFLFEYFSETQRNKGNFPGRFSGRQFSNSRSEMNVSTLELGDSALYLCASSLGSAGTEAFFGQGTRLTVV.

There are many counts of this clonotype. The V call is TRBV12-3 or TRBV12-4, the J call TRBJ2-5; no reliable D call. With 7 bases removed from V and 5 bases from J, the gap between germline ends came to 14 bases. CDR3 size: 13 residues. CDR3 DNA: TGTGCCAGCACCCTTATGGGTGGGGAGACCCAGTACTTC. Amino acid sequence: CASTLMGGETQYF.

Comments on this clonotype: This may be a read error, as it is one base from a much larger clone. The V and J genes are TRBV5-6 and TRBJ1-2; 8 bases align to TRBD1. The CDR3 totals 14 residues. Germline assignment: CDR1 SGHDT and CDR2 YYEEEE. CDR3: CATLFGQGGYGDTF. Here the CDR3 DNA reads TGTGCCACCCTCTTCGGACAGGGAGGCTATGGCGACACCTTC.

Many counts were recorded for this clonotype. The CDR3 region has the DNA TGCAGCGCTGGGGCCGGCTATGGCTACACCTTC. The encoded protein is CSAGAGYGYTF. This sequence joins TRBV29-1 and TRBJ1-2; D is perhaps TRBD1 (5 bases). Trimming stripped 7 bases from V and 4 bases from J, with 10 bases between. Germline values: CDR1 SQVTM, CDR2 ANQGSEA. CDR3 length: 11 residues.